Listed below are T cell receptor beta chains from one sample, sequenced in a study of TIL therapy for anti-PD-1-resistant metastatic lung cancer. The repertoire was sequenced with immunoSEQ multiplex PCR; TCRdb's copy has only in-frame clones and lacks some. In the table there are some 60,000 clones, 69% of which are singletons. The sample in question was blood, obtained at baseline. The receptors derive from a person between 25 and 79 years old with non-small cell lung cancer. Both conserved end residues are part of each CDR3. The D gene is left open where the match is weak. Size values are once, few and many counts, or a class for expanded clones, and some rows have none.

CASSLGQYQPQHF	TGTGCCAGCAGCTTAGGACAGTATCAGCCCCAGCATTTT	once	TRBV7-8	TRBJ1-5	-
CASSLSHPEKLFF	TGCGCCAGCAGCTTGTCGCACCCTGAAAAACTGTTTTTT	-	TRBV5-1	TRBJ1-4	-
CASKAEHQPQHF	TGTGCCAGCAAGGCCGAGCATCAGCCCCAGCATTTT	-	TRBV2	TRBJ1-5	-
CASSFRGGAPNTGELFF	TGCGCCAGCAGCTTTAGGGGGGGAGCCCCGAACACCGGGGAGCTGTTTTTT	-	TRBV5-1	TRBJ2-2	-
CAWSEQGLSGELFF	TGTGCCTGGAGTGAACAGGGACTTTCCGGGGAGCTGTTTTTT	-	TRBV30	TRBJ2-2	-
CASSPSPSGSYEQYF	TGTGCCAGCAGCCCGAGCCCCAGCGGGAGTTACGAGCAGTACTTC	-	TRBV9	TRBJ2-7	TRBD2
CASSQDLLTGPAGELFF	TGCGCCAGCAGCCAAGACCTCCTCACAGGTCCGGCCGGGGAGCTGTTTTTT	-	TRBV4-1	TRBJ2-2	-
CASSYSAFQGDTQYF	TGTGCCAGCAGTTACTCGGCTTTTCAAGGGGATACGCAGTATTTT	-	TRBV6-5	TRBJ2-3	-
CASSPSSVSNTGELFF	TGCGCCAGCAGCCCCTCTAGCGTATCGAACACCGGGGAGCTGTTTTTT	-	TRBV5-1	TRBJ2-2	-
CSVERPGRTIGETQYF	TGCAGCGTTGAAAGGCCTGGACGCACTATTGGGGAGACCCAGTACTTC	-	TRBV29-1	TRBJ2-5	-
CASSRNSGGTDTQYF	TGTGCCAGCAGCCGTAATAGCGGTGGCACAGATACGCAGTATTTT	-	TRBV5-4	TRBJ2-3	-
CASGTGNTEAFF	TGTGCCAGCGGCACAGGGAACACTGAAGCTTTCTTT	-	TRBV6-6	TRBJ1-1	-
CASSLLGSEYNEQFF	TGTGCCAGCAGCTTATTGGGCTCAGAGTACAATGAGCAGTTCTTC	once	TRBV7-9	TRBJ2-1	-
CASSLSSGATGELFF	TGTGCCAGCAGCTTATCTTCCGGGGCCACCGGGGAGCTGTTTTTT	-	TRBV7-3	TRBJ2-2	-
CASSRTGGWAQHF	TGTGCCAGCAGTCGGACAGGTGGATGGGCCCAGCATTTT	-	TRBV6-5	TRBJ1-5	TRBD1
CASSSVGGENTEAFF	TGCGCCAGCAGCTCGGTAGGCGGGGAGAACACTGAAGCTTTCTTT	-	TRBV5-1	TRBJ1-1	-
CASSPSFVKEKLFF	TGTGCCAGTAGTCCAAGTTTTGTAAAGGAAAAACTGTTTTTT	-	TRBV19	TRBJ1-4	-
CASRGVCQETQYF	TGTGCCAGCAGGGGGGTGTGTCAAGAGACCCAGTACTTC	-	TRBV6-4	TRBJ2-5	-
CASSEAGGGGYTF	TGTGCCAGCAGTGAAGCGGGGGGTGGTGGCTACACCTTC	-	TRBV6-1	TRBJ1-2	-
CASSEFGTSAETQYF	TGTGCCAGCAGTGAATTTGGGACTAGCGCCGAGACCCAGTACTTC	-	TRBV25-1	TRBJ2-5	TRBD2